The rows below give T cell receptor beta chains drawn from one sample of a study of OX40 agonist ivuxolimab in advanced cancers. The table came from immunoSEQ multiplex PCR; TCRdb's copy has only in-frame clones and leaves some out. Of 78,000 or so clones detected, 92% appear once; the ten largest clones hold more than 8.5%. This specimen was CD4+ or CD8+ T cells sorted from blood, taken in a trial of the OX40 agonist ivuxolimab. The origin of the receptors is an adult with an advanced solid tumor such as melanoma, head and neck, liver or kidney cancer. CDR3s leave out the opening cysteine and the closing phenylalanine or tryptophan.

v_call	cdr3_length	j_call	cdr3_aa
TRBV2	9	TRBJ1-2	ASRSIYGYT
TRBV5-4	10	TRBJ2-3	ASSGGTDTQY
TRBV11-2	14	TRBJ2-7	ASSSFDRDRGYEQY
TRBV9	13	TRBJ2-3	ASSPRGAVGDTQY
TRBV6-4	13	TRBJ1-6	ASSDQTGSGSPLH
TRBV6-1	13	TRBJ2-6	ASGHYPPGANVLT
TRBV15	15	TRBJ1-6	ATSREGARFGDSPLH
TRBV9	12	TRBJ1-5	ASSVDGGNQPQH
TRBV7-3	16	TRBJ2-3	ASSSSLAGGPVTDTQY
TRBV5-6	12	TRBJ2-7	ASSLGQSSYEQY
TRBV7-3	13	TRBJ2-3	ASSAEITSTDTQY
TRBV11-2	14	TRBJ2-5	ASSPWEGESQETQY
TRBV4-3	14	TRBJ2-5	ASSGLAGGRLETQY
TRBV5-6	11	TRBJ2-7	ASSPGTGVEQY
TRBV2	12	TRBJ2-1	ASSERSSYNEQF
TRBV27	15	TRBJ1-6	ASSLGADSFWDSPLH
TRBV23-1	12	TRBJ2-3	ASSLGQGTDTQY
TRBV13	14	TRBJ2-2	ASSSMDTRITGELF
TRBV5-1	14	TRBJ2-7	ASSWTTGPSKAEQY
TRBV7-9	10	TRBJ2-7	ASSSEGYEQY
TRBV5-1	16	TRBJ1-2	ASSLLEGDTGFEYGYT
TRBV4-1	11	TRBJ1-4	ASSQGSNEKLF
TRBV14	12	TRBJ2-5	ASSQYRATETQY
TRBV6-4	13	TRBJ2-5	ASSAGTSGGETQY
TRBV4-2	15	TRBJ1-5	ASSQGTGLVSNQPQH
TRBV7-9	12	TRBJ1-2	ASSDGTAAAGYT
TRBV30	11	TRBJ2-7	AWIGTTTYEQY
TRBV6-5	12	TRBJ2-5	ASSSGSGKETQY
TRBV7-9	15	TRBJ2-7	ASSSGLAGVSSYEQY
TRBV13	10	TRBJ2-2	ASRLGVGELF
TRBV4-1	13	TRBJ2-7	ASSRHYGSSYEQY
TRBV6-6	13	TRBJ2-3	ASSYSGNGGDTQY
TRBV19	13	TRBJ2-1	ARSQGRGHKGEQF
TRBV27	11	TRBJ2-1	ASSLVAVNEQF
TRBV6-4	15	TRBJ2-1	ASSDSYTGANYNEQF
TRBV30	12	TRBJ1-5	AWSVLQGNQPQH
TRBV6-1	13	TRBJ1-2	ASRETGLPNYGYT
TRBV7-7	16	TRBJ2-5	ASSLAPTSGGALETQY
TRBV5-6	15	TRBJ1-4	ASSSALDSSANEKLF
TRBV5-4	13	TRBJ2-7	ASSSGRLSSYEQY
TRBV10-3	14	TRBJ2-7	AISEESAEFSYEQY